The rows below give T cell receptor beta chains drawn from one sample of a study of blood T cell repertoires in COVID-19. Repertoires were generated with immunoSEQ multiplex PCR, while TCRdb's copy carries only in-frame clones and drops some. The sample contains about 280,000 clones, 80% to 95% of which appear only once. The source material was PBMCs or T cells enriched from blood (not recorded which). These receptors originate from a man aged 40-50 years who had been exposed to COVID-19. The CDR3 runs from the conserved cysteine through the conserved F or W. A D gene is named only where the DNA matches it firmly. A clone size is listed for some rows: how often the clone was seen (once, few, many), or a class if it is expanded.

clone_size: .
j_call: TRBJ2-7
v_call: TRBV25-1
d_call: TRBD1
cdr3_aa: CASRTGTGHYEQYF
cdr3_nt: TGTGCCAGCAGAACCGGGACAGGGCACTACGAGCAGTACTTC

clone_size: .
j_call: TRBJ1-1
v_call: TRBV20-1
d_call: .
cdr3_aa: CSASRGENTEAFF
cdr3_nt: TGCAGTGCTAGTCGTGGAGAAAACACTGAAGCTTTCTTT

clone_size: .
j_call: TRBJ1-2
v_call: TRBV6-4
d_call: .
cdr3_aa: CASRGGPADGYTF
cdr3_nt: TGTGCCAGCAGGGGGGGGCCAGCCGATGGCTACACCTTC

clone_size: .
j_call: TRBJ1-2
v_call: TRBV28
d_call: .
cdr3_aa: CASFSGTQYGYTF
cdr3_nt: TGTGCCAGCTTCTCAGGGACTCAATATGGCTACACCTTC

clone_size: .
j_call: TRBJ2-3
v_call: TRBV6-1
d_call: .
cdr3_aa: CASSERLYTDTQYF
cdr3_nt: TGTGCCAGCAGTGAGAGGCTCTACACAGATACGCAGTATTTT

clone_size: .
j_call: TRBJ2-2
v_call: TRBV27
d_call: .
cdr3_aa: CASSSPGVKFPRTGELFF
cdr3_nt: TGTGCCAGCAGTTCCCCGGGGGTTAAGTTCCCGAGAACCGGGGAGCTGTTTTTT

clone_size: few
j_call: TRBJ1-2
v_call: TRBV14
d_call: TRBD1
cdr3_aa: CASSQGTGIYGYTF
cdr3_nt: TGTGCCAGCAGCCAAGGGACAGGGATCTATGGCTACACCTTC

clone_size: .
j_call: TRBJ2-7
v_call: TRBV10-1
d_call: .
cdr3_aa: CASSGGLLSYEQYF
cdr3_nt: TGCGCCAGCAGTGGGGGACTTCTGTCCTACGAGCAGTACTTC

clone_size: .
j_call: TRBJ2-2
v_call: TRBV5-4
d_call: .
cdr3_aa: CASSLELAGTGELFF
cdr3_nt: TGTGCCAGCAGCTTGGAACTAGCCGGCACCGGGGAGCTGTTTTTT

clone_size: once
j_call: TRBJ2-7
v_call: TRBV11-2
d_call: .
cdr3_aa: CASSLVLQVGSYEQYF
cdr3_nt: TGTGCCAGCAGCTTAGTCCTTCAGGTTGGTTCCTACGAGCAGTACTTC

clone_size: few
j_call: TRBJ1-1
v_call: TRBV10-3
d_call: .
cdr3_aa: CAISDRGTEAFF
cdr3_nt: TGTGCCATCAGTGATAGGGGGACTGAAGCTTTCTTT

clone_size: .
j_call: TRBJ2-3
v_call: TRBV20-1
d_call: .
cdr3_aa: CSASWGVSTDTQYF
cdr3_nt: TGCAGTGCTAGTTGGGGGGTTAGCACAGATACGCAGTATTTT

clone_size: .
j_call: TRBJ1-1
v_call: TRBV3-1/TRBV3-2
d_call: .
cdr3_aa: CASSQAGQPNTEAFF
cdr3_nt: TGTGCCAGCAGCCAGGCTGGACAGCCGAACACTGAAGCTTTCTTT

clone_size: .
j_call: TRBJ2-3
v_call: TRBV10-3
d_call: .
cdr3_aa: CAISGDSGTDTQYF
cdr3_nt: TGTGCCATCAGCGGGGACAGCGGGACAGATACGCAGTATTTT

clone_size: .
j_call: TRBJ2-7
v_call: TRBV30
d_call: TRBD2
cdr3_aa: CAWSRSGGEQYF
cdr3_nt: TGTGCCTGGAGTCGGTCGGGGGGGGAGCAGTACTTC

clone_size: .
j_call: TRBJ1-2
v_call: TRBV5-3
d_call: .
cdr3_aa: CARSLVQGGDYGYTF
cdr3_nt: TGTGCCAGAAGCTTGGTGCAGGGTGGGGACTATGGCTACACCTTC

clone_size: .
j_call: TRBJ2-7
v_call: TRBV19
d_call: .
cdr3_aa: CASSDTGDYEQYF
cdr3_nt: TGTGCCAGTAGTGATACAGGCGACTACGAGCAGTACTTC

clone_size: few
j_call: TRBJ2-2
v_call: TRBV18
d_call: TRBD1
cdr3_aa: CASSPPTGGSTGELFF
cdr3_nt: TGTGCCAGCTCACCGCCGACAGGGGGCTCCACCGGGGAGCTGTTTTTT

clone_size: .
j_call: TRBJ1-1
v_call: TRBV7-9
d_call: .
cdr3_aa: CASSLIWGGEAFF
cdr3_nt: TGTGCCAGCAGCTTAATTTGGGGAGGTGAAGCTTTCTTT

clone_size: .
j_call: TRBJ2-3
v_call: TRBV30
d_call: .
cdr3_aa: CAWRNPRTDTQYF
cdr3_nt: TGTGCCTGGAGGAACCCTAGGACAGATACGCAGTATTTT

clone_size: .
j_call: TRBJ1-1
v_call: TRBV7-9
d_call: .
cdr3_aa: CASSLDEARKAFF
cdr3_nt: TGTGCCAGCAGCTTAGATGAGGCTAGGAAAGCTTTCTTT

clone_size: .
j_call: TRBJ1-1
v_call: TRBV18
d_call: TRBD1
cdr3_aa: CASSPGQSRKAFF
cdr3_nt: TGTGCCAGCTCACCGGGACAGTCCAGGAAAGCTTTCTTT

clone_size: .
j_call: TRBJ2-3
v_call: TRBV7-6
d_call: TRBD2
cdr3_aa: CASSLGGGVHRDTQYF
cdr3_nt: TGTGCCAGCAGCTTAGGTGGGGGGGTTCATAGAGATACGCAGTATTTT

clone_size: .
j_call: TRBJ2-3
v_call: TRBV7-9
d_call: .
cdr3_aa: CASSLFRGRTDTQYF
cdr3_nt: TGTGCCAGCAGCTTATTTCGGGGGAGAACAGATACGCAGTATTTT

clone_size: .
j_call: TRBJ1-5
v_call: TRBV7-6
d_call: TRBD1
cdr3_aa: CASSPIAFQGAFNQPQHF
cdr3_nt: TGTGCCAGCAGCCCCATAGCATTCCAGGGGGCCTTCAATCAGCCCCAGCATTTT

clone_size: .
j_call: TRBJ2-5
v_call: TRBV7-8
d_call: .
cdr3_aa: CASSLDRGETQYF
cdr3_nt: TGTGCCAGCAGCTTAGATCGGGGAGAGACCCAGTACTTC

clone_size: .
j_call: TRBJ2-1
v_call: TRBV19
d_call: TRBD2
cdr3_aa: CASSIGLAGGYNEQFF
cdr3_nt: TGTGCCAGTAGTATCGGTCTAGCGGGAGGGTACAATGAGCAGTTCTTC

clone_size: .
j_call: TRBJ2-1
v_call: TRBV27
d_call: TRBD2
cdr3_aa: CASSLSPPGSGAGVEQFF
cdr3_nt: TGTGCCAGCAGTTTATCACCGCCGGGGAGCGGGGCCGGGGTTGAGCAGTTCTTC

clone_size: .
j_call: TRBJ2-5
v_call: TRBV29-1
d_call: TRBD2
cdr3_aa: CSVKRLAGSQETQYF
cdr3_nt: TGCAGCGTCAAAAGGCTAGCGGGCTCGCAAGAGACCCAGTACTTC

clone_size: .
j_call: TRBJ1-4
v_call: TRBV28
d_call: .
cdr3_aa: CASSLSDRSFDEKLFF
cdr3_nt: TGTGCCAGCAGTTTATCTGACAGGTCTTTTGATGAAAAACTGTTTTTT

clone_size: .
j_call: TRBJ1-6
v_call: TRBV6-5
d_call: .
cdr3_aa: CASSLTGINSPLHF
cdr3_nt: TGTGCCAGCAGTTTGACAGGAATTAATTCACCCCTCCACTTT

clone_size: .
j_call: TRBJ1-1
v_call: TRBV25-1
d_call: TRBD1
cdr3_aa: CASSDPGQSTEAFF
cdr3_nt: TGTGCCAGCAGTGATCCGGGACAGTCCACTGAAGCTTTCTTT

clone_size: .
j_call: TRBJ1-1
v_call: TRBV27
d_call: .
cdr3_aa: CASKTQGNTEAFF
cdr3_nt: TGTGCCAGCAAGACACAGGGCAACACTGAAGCTTTCTTT

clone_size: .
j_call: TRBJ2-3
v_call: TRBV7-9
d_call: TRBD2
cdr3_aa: CASSRGLAGGRSDTQYF
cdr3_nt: TGTGCCAGCAGCCGCGGACTAGCGGGAGGCCGGTCGGATACGCAGTATTTT

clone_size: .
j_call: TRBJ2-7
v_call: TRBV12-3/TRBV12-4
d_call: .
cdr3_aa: CASSFRGYEQYF
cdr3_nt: TGTGCCAGCAGTTTCAGAGGCTACGAGCAGTACTTC

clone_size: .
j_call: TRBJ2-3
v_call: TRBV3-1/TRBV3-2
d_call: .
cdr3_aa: CASSSFGDSGSPSTDTQYF
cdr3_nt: TGTGCCAGCAGTTCCTTTGGGGACAGCGGGAGCCCTAGCACAGATACGCAGTATTTT

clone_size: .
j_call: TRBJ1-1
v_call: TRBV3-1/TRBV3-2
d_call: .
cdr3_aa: CASSPLEEGTEAFF
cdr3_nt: TGTGCCAGCAGCCCGTTAGAAGAGGGCACTGAAGCTTTCTTT

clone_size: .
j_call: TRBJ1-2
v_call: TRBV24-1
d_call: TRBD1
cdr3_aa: CATSARGNYGYTF
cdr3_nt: TGTGCCACCAGTGCCAGGGGGAACTATGGCTACACCTTC

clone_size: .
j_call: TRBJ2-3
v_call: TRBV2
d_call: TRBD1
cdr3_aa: CASSVGQGARDTQYF
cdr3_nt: TGTGCCAGCAGTGTTGGACAGGGGGCGCGGGATACGCAGTATTTT

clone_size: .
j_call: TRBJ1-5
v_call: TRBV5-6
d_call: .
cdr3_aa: CASSLEGDDSNQPQHF
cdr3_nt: TGTGCCAGCAGCTTGGAGGGGGACGATAGCAATCAGCCCCAGCATTTT

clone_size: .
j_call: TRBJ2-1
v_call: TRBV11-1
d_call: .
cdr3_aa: CASSLGSTSTYNEQFF
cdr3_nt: TGTGCCAGCAGCTTAGGATCAACTAGTACCTACAATGAGCAGTTCTTC

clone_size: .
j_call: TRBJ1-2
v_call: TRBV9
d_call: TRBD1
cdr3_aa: CASSELGGGLRGYTF
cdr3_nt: TGTGCCAGCAGCGAATTAGGAGGGGGCTTACGTGGCTACACCTTC

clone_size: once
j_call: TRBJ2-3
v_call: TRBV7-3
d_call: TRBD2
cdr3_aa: CASSPRLAGEADTQYF
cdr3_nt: TGTGCCAGCAGCCCGAGACTAGCCGGAGAGGCGGATACGCAGTATTTT

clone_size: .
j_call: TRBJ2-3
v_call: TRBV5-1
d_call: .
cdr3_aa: CASSLTSADTQYF
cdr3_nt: TGCGCCAGCAGCTTGACTAGTGCAGATACGCAGTATTTT

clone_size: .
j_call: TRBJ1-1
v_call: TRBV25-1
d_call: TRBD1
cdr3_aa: CASSNRGLGPDTEAFF
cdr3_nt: TGTGCCAGCAGCAACAGGGGGCTGGGTCCCGACACTGAAGCTTTCTTT

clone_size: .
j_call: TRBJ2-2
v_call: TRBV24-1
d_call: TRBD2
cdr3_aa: CATSDDTSGWDTGELFF
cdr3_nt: TGTGCCACCAGTGATGATACTAGCGGGTGGGACACCGGGGAGCTGTTTTTT

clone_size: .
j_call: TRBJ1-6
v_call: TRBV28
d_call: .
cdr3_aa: CASSQGMDSPLHF
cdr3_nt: TGTGCCAGCAGCCAGGGGATGGATTCACCCCTCCACTTT

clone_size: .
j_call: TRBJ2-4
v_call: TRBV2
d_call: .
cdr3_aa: CAGIPPDTPLAKNIQYF
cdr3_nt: TGTGCCGGGATTCCCCCGGACACCCCCTTAGCCAAAAACATTCAGTACTTC

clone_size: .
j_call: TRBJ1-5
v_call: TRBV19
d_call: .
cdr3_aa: CASSIEDSSHQPQHF
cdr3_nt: TGTGCCAGTAGTATAGAGGACAGCTCACATCAGCCCCAGCATTTT

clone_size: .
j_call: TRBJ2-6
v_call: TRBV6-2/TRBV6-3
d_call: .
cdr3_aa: CASSEYSGANVLTF
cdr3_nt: TGTGCCAGCAGTGAGTATTCTGGGGCCAACGTCCTGACTTTC

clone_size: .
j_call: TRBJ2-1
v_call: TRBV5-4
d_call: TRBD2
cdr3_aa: CASSGGGTSGTDYNEQFF
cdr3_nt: TGTGCCAGCAGCGGCGGGGGGACTAGCGGGACTGACTACAATGAGCAGTTCTTC

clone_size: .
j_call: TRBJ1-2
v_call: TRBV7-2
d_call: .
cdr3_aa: CASSYSRTDYGYTF
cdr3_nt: TGTGCCAGCAGCTATTCAAGGACAGACTATGGCTACACCTTC

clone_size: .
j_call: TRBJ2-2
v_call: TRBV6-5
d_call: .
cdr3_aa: CASSWAQANTGELFF
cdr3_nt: TGTGCCAGCAGTTGGGCGCAGGCTAACACCGGGGAGCTGTTTTTT

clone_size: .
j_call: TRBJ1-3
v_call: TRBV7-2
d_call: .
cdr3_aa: CASSTGGEGNTIYF
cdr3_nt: TGTGCCAGCAGCACAGGCGGGGAGGGAAACACCATATATTTT